The clone carrying this T cell receptor (beta chain) was seen a few times. No antigen is known for it. Other DNA sequences in this sample translate to the same CDR3. TCRdb keeps only in-frame clones here, not all; method: immunoSEQ multiplex PCR. This sample has tens of thousands of clones, with 65% to 80% found just once. These data belong to a study of immune evolution from preneoplasia to lung adenocarcinoma. Broader study findings: Normal lung had highest clonality; later lesions appeared denser, more diverse.

Germline trimming cut 5 bases from V and 3 bases from J; bases unmatched to any gene: 1. Germline V gene data show CDR1 as SNHLY and CDR2 as FYNNEI. The CDR3 runs to 12 residues. The source is a person in their sixties with lung adenocarcinoma. The chain is built from TRBV2 and TRBJ2-7; 7 bases fit TRBD1. Source material: FFPE invasive lung adenocarcinoma tissue. CDR3 amino acids: CASSRDSYEQYF. The CDR3 region has the DNA TGTGCCAGCAGTAGGGACAGCTACGAGCAGTACTTC.